Presented here are 6 T cell receptor beta chains from one specimen sequenced in a study of cytomegalovirus exposure and HLA in healthy donors. The PCR made use of 60 Vbeta and 13 Jbeta primers. Profiled with immunoSEQ multiplex PCR; TCRdb holds only in-frame clones, not every one. The repertoire holds roughly 130,000 clones, with 76% as singletons. The specimen sequenced was PBMCs. These receptors all stem from a man between 35 and 55 years old in good health and CMV-seronegative.

The chain employs TRBV27 and TRBJ2-7; TRBD1 matches 7 bases. V shed 2 bases and J 3 bases; nucleotides not matched to a gene: 4. The CDR3 has 14 residues. Germline loops: CDR1 MNHEY, CDR2 SMNVEV (reference sequence). CDR3 nucleotides: TGTGCCAGCAGTTTAGGGCAGGGGGACTACGAGCAGTACTTC. Protein: CASSLGQGDYEQYF.

The chain couples TRBV7-9 to TRBJ2-2; 11 nucleotides agree with TRBD2. Germline CDR1 reads SEHNR; CDR2 reads FQNEAQ (reference sequence). Germline trimming cut 1 base from V and 3 bases from J; bases unmatched to any gene: 1. This CDR3 is 16 amino acids long. CDR3 amino acids: CASSLGLAGYTGELFF. CDR3 DNA: TGTGCCAGCAGCTTAGGACTAGCGGGGTACACCGGGGAGCTGTTTTTT. The entire variable domain, with the rest obtained from reference TRBV7-9 and TRBJ2-2, is as follows: DTGVSQNPRHKITKRGQNVTFRCDPISEHNRLYWYRQTLGQGPEFLTYFQNEAQLEKSRLLSDRFSAERPKGSFSTLEIQRTEQGDSAMYLCASSLGLAGYTGELFFGEGSRLTVL.

This CDR3 reads CASSWQGYDTEAFF. Here the CDR3 DNA reads TGCGCCAGCAGCTGGCAGGGGTACGACACTGAAGCTTTCTTT. The chain recombines TRBV5-1 with TRBJ1-1, with D perhaps matching TRBD1 (6 bases). In germline, CDR1 is SGHRS, CDR2 YFSETQ. V lost 3 bases and J 3 bases, leaving 12 bases between the germline ends. The CDR3 sequence is 14 residues long. Full variable domain (outside the CDR3, taken from reference TRBV5-1 and TRBJ1-1): KAGVTQTPRYLIKTRGQQVTLSCSPISGHRSVSWYQQTPGQGLQFLFEYFSETQRNKGNFPGRFSGRQFSNSRSEMNVSTLELGDSALYLCASSWQGYDTEAFFGQGTRLTVV.

The chain carries TRBV10-3 and TRBJ1-6; no definite D call. V was trimmed by 6 bases and J by 5 bases, leaving 11 bases between them. CDR1 and CDR2 from the germline V gene are ENHRY and SYGVKD. The CDR3 totals 14 residues. Here the CDR3 DNA reads TGTGCCATCAGGACATCAGTGGATAATTCACCCCTCCACTTT. Its protein is CAIRTSVDNSPLHF.

This clone has only a few counts. This sample also contains other DNA sequences that code for the same CDR3. The rearrangement uses TRBV9 and TRBJ2-1, with 8 bases identical to TRBD2. This CDR3 has 19 residues. Germline V gives CDR1 SGDLS, CDR2 YYNGEE. With V trimmed by 0 bases and J by 3 bases, 14 bases remained unmatched. The CDR3 protein is CASSVESTGGPWGYNEQFF. For the CDR3, the DNA is TGTGCCAGCAGCGTAGAATCGACGGGAGGGCCCTGGGGCTACAATGAGCAGTTCTTC.

This clone was seen a handful of times. The chain carries TRBV2 and TRBJ2-3, with D maybe TRBD2 (6 bases). Germline CDR1 is SNHLY and CDR2 is FYNNEI. The CDR3 has 16 residues. V gave up 6 bases and J gave up 0 bases, with 16 bases separating them. CDR3 DNA sequence: TGTGCCAGCAGGTCCCGGGAGACGCTTAGCACAGATACGCAGTATTTT. Protein product: CASRSRETLSTDTQYF.